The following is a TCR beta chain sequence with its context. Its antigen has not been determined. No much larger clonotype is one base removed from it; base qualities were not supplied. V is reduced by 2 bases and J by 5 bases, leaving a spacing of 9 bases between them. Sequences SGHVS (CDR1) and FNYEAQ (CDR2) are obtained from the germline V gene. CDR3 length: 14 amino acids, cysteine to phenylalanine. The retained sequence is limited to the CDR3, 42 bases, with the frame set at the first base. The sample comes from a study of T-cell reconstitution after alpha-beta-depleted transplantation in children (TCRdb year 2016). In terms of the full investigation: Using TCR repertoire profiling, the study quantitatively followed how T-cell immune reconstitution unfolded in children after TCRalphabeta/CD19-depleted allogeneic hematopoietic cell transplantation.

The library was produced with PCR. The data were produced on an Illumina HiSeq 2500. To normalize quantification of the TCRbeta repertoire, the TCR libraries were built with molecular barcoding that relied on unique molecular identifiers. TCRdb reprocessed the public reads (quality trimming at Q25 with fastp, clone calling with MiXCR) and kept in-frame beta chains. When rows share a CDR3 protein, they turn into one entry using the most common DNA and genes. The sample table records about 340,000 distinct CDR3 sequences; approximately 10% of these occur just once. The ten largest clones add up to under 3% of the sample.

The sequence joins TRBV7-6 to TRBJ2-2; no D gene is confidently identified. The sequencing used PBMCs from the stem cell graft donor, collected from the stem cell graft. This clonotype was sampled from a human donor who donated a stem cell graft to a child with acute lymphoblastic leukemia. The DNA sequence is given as TGTGCCAGCAGCTTACGCAGGTCGACCGGGGAGCTGTTTTTT. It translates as CASSLRRSTGELFF.